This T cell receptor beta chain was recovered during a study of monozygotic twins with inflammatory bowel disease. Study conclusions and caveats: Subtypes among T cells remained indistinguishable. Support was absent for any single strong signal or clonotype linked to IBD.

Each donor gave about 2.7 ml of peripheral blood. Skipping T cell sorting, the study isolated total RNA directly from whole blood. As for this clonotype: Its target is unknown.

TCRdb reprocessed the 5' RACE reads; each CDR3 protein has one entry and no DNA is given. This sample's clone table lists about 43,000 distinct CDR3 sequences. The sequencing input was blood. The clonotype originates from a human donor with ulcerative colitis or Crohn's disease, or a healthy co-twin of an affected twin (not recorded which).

Here the CDR3 reads CASSLGVGQGRYNEQFF. This chain links TRBV12-3 or TRBV12-4 with TRBJ2-1; with no DNA, the TCRdb D assignment of TRBD1 cannot be verified. This CDR3 is built from 17 residues.